Below, 18 T cell receptor beta chains from the same sample are listed, as sequenced in a study of spatial heterogeneity in lung cancer. TCRdb used MiXCR to reprocess the 5' RACE reads, holding one entry per CDR3 protein. The sample includes about 6,800 distinct CDR3 sequences, more than 12% of them seen just once. No antigen is known for these receptors. Regarding time point: sample taken at primary tumor resection. Findings and caveats of the study: The study found that expanded intratumoral alpha and beta TCR counts tracked tumor mutation counts.

The source material was lung tumor tissue, sampled at surgery. These receptors came from a male donor with early-stage non-small cell lung cancer.

This rearrangement joins TRBV20-1 to TRBJ1-5; 12 bases line up with TRBD1. J gave up 7 bases and V 5 bases, and 3 bases lay outside the gene matches. The germline gives CDR1 DFQATT, CDR2 SNEGSKA (reference sequence). This CDR3 region has 13 residues. CDR3 protein: CSAGTGGSQPQHF. Here the CDR3 DNA reads TGCAGTGCTGGGACAGGGGGCAGCCAGCCCCAGCATTTT.

By sample fraction, this clonotype is medium-sized. The chain employs TRBV24-1 and TRBJ2-1; TRBD2 matches at 7 bases. J lost 2 bases, V lost 9 bases, and 6 bases had no gene match. CDR1 and CDR2 from the germline V gene are KGHDR and SFDVKD. The CDR3 runs 14 residues. CDR3 DNA: TGTGCCACCCGTTCGGGGGGAACCTACAATGAGCAGTTCTTC. Its translation is CATRSGGTYNEQFF.

This clonotype was found many times. CDR3 protein: CSGLPLGTAEAFF. The DNA of the CDR3 is TGCAGCGGTTTGCCACTTGGGACAGCTGAAGCTTTCTTT. This sequence joins TRBV29-1 and TRBJ1-1; 7 bases agree with TRBD1. The CDR3 contains 13 residues. J lost 6 bases, V lost 7 bases, and 11 bases had no gene match. Germline CDR1 reads SQVTM; CDR2 reads ANQGSEA.

As DNA, the CDR3 is TGTGCCAGCAGTTTAAGTGGTGCAGGGTTTACTGAAGCTTTCTTT. Its protein product is CASSLSGAGFTEAFF. The chain has TRBV12-3 or TRBV12-4 and TRBJ1-1; TRBD1 is a possible D gene (5 bases). The length of the CDR3 is 15 residues. With 2 bases removed from V and 5 bases from J, the gap between germline ends came to 15 bases.

This clonotype is classed as large. This rearrangement joins TRBV10-3 to TRBJ2-7, with 9 bases that match TRBD1. Per the germline V gene, CDR1 is ENHRY and CDR2 is SYGVKD. The CDR3 totals 13 residues. J lost 6 bases, V lost 9 bases, and 9 bases had no gene match. CDR3 loop: CAISGQGQTEQYF. DNA for the CDR3: TGTGCCATATCAGGACAGGGGCAGACCGAGCAGTACTTC.

The J gene is TRBJ2-3, the V gene TRBV2; D uncertain. This CDR3 spans 14 amino acids. Germline loops: CDR1 SNHLY, CDR2 FYNNEI. V lost 5 bases to trimming and J lost 1 base, with 10 bases between them. Here the CDR3 reads CASSYALGTDTQYF. The CDR3 region has the DNA TGTGCCAGCAGTTATGCTTTGGGCACAGATACGCAGTATTTT.

This clonotype is labeled large. V is TRBV7-9 and J is TRBJ1-1; D not resolved. From germline, CDR1 is SEHNR and CDR2 FQNEAQ (reference sequence). This CDR3 has 14 amino acids. Trimming cost V 0 bases and J 9 bases, with 14 bases left between them. CDR3 amino acids: CASSLAEGMGQAFF. The CDR3 nucleotides read TGTGCCAGCAGCTTAGCGGAAGGGATGGGCCAAGCTTTCTTT.

Judged by abundance, this clonotype is medium-sized. This sequence joins TRBV6-1 and TRBJ1-2, with D hard to call. CDR3 size: 13 residues. From germline, CDR1 is MNHNS and CDR2 SASEGT. Trimming removed 6 bases from V and 0 bases from J, with 8 bases in between. CDR3 amino acids: CASRGLPNYGYTF. CDR3 coding DNA: TGTGCCAGCAGGGGCCTCCCTAACTATGGCTACACCTTC.

The CDR3 here is CASSSVDEQFF. Here the CDR3 DNA reads TGTGCCAGCAGTTCTGTCGATGAGCAGTTCTTC. The V and J genes are TRBV12-3 or TRBV12-4 and TRBJ2-1; D ambiguous. CDR3 length: 11 residues. V was pared by 4 bases and J by 8 bases, with 6 bases between.

Regarding this clonotype: The germline gene is not matched at one end of the junction; a read error may be the cause. This chain joins TRBV18 and TRBJ2-7; 11 bases are a match to TRBD1. The CDR3 runs 16 residues. Germline values: CDR1 KGHSH, CDR2 LQKENI. The DNA of the CDR3 is TGTGCCAGCTCACCATACGGGACAGGGGGTTCCTCCGAGCAGTACTTC. As protein: CASSPYGTGGSSEQYF.

Judged by abundance, this clonotype is medium-sized. The chain carries TRBV18 and TRBJ2-7; D not certain. The CDR3 is 13 amino acids. The V end lost 1 base, the J end lost 3 bases, and 7 bases lay between the germline ends. The germline V gene encodes CDR1 KGHSH and CDR2 LQKENI. The CDR3 DNA reads as TGTGCCAGCTCACCACTTGCCAACTACGAGCAGTACTTC. Its translation is CASSPLANYEQYF.

The chain is built from TRBV28 and TRBJ2-7, with 10 positions matching TRBD1. In germline, CDR1 is MDHEN, CDR2 SYDVKM. The CDR3 is 14 amino acids. J lost 3 bases, V lost 4 bases, and 3 bases had no gene match. The CDR3 loop is CASSSGTGDYEQYF. The CDR3 nucleotides are TGTGCCAGCAGTTCTGGGACAGGGGACTACGAGCAGTACTTC.

To note about this clonotype: Since a much larger clone is just one base distant, this may be a read error. The rearrangement uses TRBV6-4 and TRBJ1-1; D remains ambiguous. Germline V CDR1 and CDR2: MRHNA, SNTAGT. CDR3 size: 13 residues. Trimming stripped 10 bases from V and 6 bases from J, with 18 bases between. The CDR3 loop reads CANRDPIAAEAFF. Here the CDR3 DNA reads TGTGCCAACAGAGATCCGATAGCCGCTGAAGCTTTCTTT.

The chain recombines TRBV6-5 with TRBJ1-5; no firm D call. This CDR3 comprises 14 residues. The germline CDR1 and CDR2 sequences are MNHEY and SVGAGI. Trimming removed 0 bases from V and 5 bases from J, with 8 bases in between. The CDR3 nucleotides read TGTGCCAGCAGTTACTCGGGCAACGATCAGCCCCAGCATTTT. Its protein product is CASSYSGNDQPQHF.

The chain has TRBV20-1 and TRBJ2-4; TRBD2 matches 7 bases. CDR1 is DFQATT and CDR2 is SNEGSKA in the germline V gene (reference sequence). The J segment lost 2 bases and the V segment lost 6 bases, leaving 13 bases of the junction unmatched. This CDR3 has 16 residues. The CDR3 DNA sequence: TGCAGTGCCCCCGATCCCGCGGGGGTGTCCAAAAACATTCAGTACTTC. Protein sequence: CSAPDPAGVSKNIQYF.

In this sample, this clonotype is large. The V and J genes are TRBV5-6 and TRBJ2-2; tentatively, D is TRBD1 (6 bases). Trimming left V 2 bases short and J 8 bases short, with 10 bases between. Germline V gives CDR1 SGHDT, CDR2 YYEEEE. This CDR3 region has 13 residues. CDR3 nucleotides: TGTGCCAGCAGCTTCTACGGGACAGGGGAGCTGTTTTTT. Translation gives CASSFYGTGELFF.

This chain joins TRBV7-2 and TRBJ1-1; TRBD1 agrees at 9 bases. The CDR3 sequence is 14 residues long. V shed 2 bases, J shed 4 bases, and the junction held 2 bases outside the gene matches. Germline V lookup: CDR1 SGHTA, CDR2 FQGNSA. The CDR3, as DNA: TGTGCCAGCAGCTTACCGGGACAGGGCACTGAAGCTTTCTTT. Its translation: CASSLPGQGTEAFF. The full variable domain, rest sourced from reference TRBV7-2 and TRBJ1-1, is GAGVSQSPSNKVTEKGKDVELRCDPISGHTALYWYRQSLGQGLEFLIYFQGNSAPDKSGLPSDRFSAERTGGSVSTLTIQRTQQEDSAVYLCASSLPGQGTEAFFGQGTRLTVV.

As regards this clonotype: A much larger clone lies a single base off, so this may be a read error. The chain carries TRBV7-9 and TRBJ2-3; 7 bases align to TRBD1. Germline assignment: CDR1 SEHNR and CDR2 FQNEAQ (reference sequence). The CDR3 extends over 14 amino acids. This chain's CDR3 is CVSSADRDTDTQYF. The CDR3 DNA reads as TGTGTCAGCAGCGCAGACAGGGACACAGATACGCAGTATTTT. Filled out from reference TRBV7-9 and TRBJ2-3, the complete variable domain reads DTGVSQNPRHKITKRGQNVTFRCDPISEHNRLYWYRQTLGQGPEFLTYFQNEAQLEKSRLLSDRFSAERPKGSFSTLEIQRTEQGDSAMYLCVSSADRDTDTQYFGPGTRLTVL.